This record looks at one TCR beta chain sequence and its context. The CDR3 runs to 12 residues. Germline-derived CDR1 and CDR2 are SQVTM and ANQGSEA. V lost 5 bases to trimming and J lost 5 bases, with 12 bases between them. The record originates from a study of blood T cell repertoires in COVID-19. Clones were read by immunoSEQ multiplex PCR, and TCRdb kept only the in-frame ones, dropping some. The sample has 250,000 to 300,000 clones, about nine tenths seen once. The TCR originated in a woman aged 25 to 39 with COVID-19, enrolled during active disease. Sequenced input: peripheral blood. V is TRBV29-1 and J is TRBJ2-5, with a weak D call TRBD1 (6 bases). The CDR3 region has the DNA TGCAGCGTTCCAGGGGATAGCGAGACCCAGTACTTC. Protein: CSVPGDSETQYF.